This record covers a single TCR beta chain. In the authors' workflow: Nucleated cell number was recorded as an estimate derived from reference gene primer amplification. The assay was immunoSEQ multiplex PCR, and TCRdb's table has in-frame clones only and misses some. That table supplies the V and J calls and clone size; D and trimming were determined from the DNA. In the table there are about 93,000 clones, roughly 79% of which are singletons. The data belong to a study of blood T cell repertoires in COVID-19. Background on the study: Donors in the United States, Italy and Spain gave samples during acute or convalescent COVID-19. In each case, the material was cDNA or gDNA derived from T cells, B-cell-depleted T cells, or PBMCs.

The CDR3 is 14 amino acids. Between the trimmed V and J ends, which lost 3 bases and 1 base, there was a span of 9 bases. Germline assignment: CDR1 SNHLY and CDR2 FYNNEI. V is TRBV2 and J is TRBJ1-1; unclear D gene. The receptor comes from a human donor in a cohort sampled during active COVID-19. The sample taken for sequencing was peripheral blood. Here the CDR3 reads CASSDVMWNTEAFF. The CDR3 coding sequence is TGTGCCAGCAGTGATGTTATGTGGAACACTGAAGCTTTCTTT. Looking up the rest from reference TRBV2 and TRBJ1-1 gives the full variable domain: EPEVTQTPSHQVTQMGQEVILRCVPISNHLYFYWYRQILGQKVEFLVSFYNNEISEKSEIFDDQFSVERPDGSNFTLKIRSTKLEDSAMYFCASSDVMWNTEAFFGQGTRLTVV.